The T cell receptor (beta chain) under discussion was sequenced for a study of beta chain features in type 1 diabetes. Study-level results: Short templates might get an advantage during PCR, and this would be equal in patients and controls.

Germline V lookup: CDR1 SGHTA, CDR2 FQGTGA. This CDR3 is built from 13 residues. Trimming cost V 4 bases and J 5 bases; bases outside gene matches: 4. This clone was counted a few times. Antigen specificity is unknown. TCRB transcripts that were expressed got sequenced, as all of the isolated RNA had been reverse transcribed. This table comes from immunoSEQ multiplex PCR, and its TCRdb copy is limited to in-frame clones, with some not included. The table records 200,000 to 250,000 clones, about 10% of them present only once. This chain uses TRBV7-3 with TRBJ2-7, with 8 positions matching TRBD2. Specimen: naive CD4+ T cells from blood. The TCR was taken from a woman between 18 and 30 years old in good health. CDR3 nucleotides: TGTGCCAGCAGCTGGACTAGCACGAACGAGCAGTACTTC. It is translated as CASSWTSTNEQYF.